The clone carrying this TCR beta chain was detected a few times. Its antigen is unidentified. Germline V CDR1 and CDR2: MDHEN, SYDVKM. There are 14 residues in the CDR3. V lost 4 bases, J lost 8 bases, and 17 bases lay in between. The data were taken from a study of cytomegalovirus exposure and HLA in healthy donors. Data came from immunoSEQ multiplex PCR; TCRdb stores just in-frame clones and leaves some out. The table records fewer than 250,000 clones, roughly 89% of them present only once. Study-wide results and caveats: Listed as cytomegalovirus-associated were 150 to 200 TCR beta chains. In vitro testing confirmed a few CMV-associated chains as specific for CMV antigens.

The V gene is TRBV28, the J gene TRBJ1-2; D is unclear. The source is a man aged 18 to 29 in good health and CMV-seronegative. Material for sequencing was PBMCs. DNA of the CDR3: TGTGCCAGCAGTTCACCCAAGCTACTGCACGGCTACACCTTC. Translation: CASSSPKLLHGYTF.